This TCR beta chain was found in a study of blood T cell repertoires in COVID-19 (dated by TCRdb to the early 2020s). Regarding the complete study: The collaborator samples originated in the United States, Italy and Spain and spanned the acute and convalescent phases of COVID-19. The material from the prospective study consisted of cDNA or gDNA derived from T cells, B-cell-depleted T cells, or PBMCs. Subjects who had been exposed to COVID-19, were actively infected with it, or had recovered from it provided the deeply sampled blood TCRbeta repertoires that made up the dataset. The repertoires were made available in a free public database intended to serve as a resource for research on the immune response to SARS-CoV-2. Samples were obtained from the ongoing ImmuneRACE study (first 160 participants) and from over a thousand subjects provided by 6 global collaborators. The sample metadata nearly always contained a de-identified subject ID, COVID-19 status, age in years and sex. Where available, HLA class I and class II types were obtained from metadata supplied by the sample provider rather than from assay-based typing. Study-wide findings and limitations: How much clinical and demographic metadata was included differed by source and by participant, and the metadata was provided uncurated.

As regards this clone: Its antigen specificity is not known. At one end the junction does not follow the germline gene, possibly because of a read error.

TCRbeta CDR3 regions were amplified from genomic DNA by means of the immunoSEQ Assay, a bias-controlled multiplex PCR. The study's processing was this. The number of nucleated cells in each sample was estimated from the amplification of reference gene primers within the assay. To quantify the absolute abundance of each unique TCRbeta CDR3 rearrangement, sequence reads were collapsed and filtered. For each sample, productive Simpson clonality was calculated as the square root of Simpson's diversity index across productive rearrangements. Not all clones reach the TCRdb copy of this immuneACCESS table, which keeps in-frame sequences only. Checked studies attribute under half of the gap to unresolved V genes and leave the rest unexplained. V and J calls and clone size are given by that table; D and trimming were obtained from the DNA. The sample table records about 110,000 clones; less than 75% of these occur just once. Of the sample, 7.6% falls within the top ten clones.

Each collaborating institution followed its own protocols to collect whole blood in K2EDTA tubes. For TCRbeta analysis, collaborators shipped samples as frozen whole blood, isolated PBMCs, or DNA extracted from either of those sample types. The clonotype originates from a woman aged 60 to 75 with acute or convalescent COVID-19. Sequencing was carried out using peripheral blood.

The CDR3 corresponds to CAWNRGGTGGWNSGYTF. In nucleotides, the sequence is TGTGCCTGGAACCGCGGCGGGACAGGGGGATGGAACTCTGGCTACACCTTC. The chain is made from TRBV30 and TRBJ1-2; 11 bases in the middle match TRBD1. CDR3 length: 17 amino acids, cysteine to phenylalanine. CDR3 DNA is the only sequence kept; it has 51 bases, read in frame from the first base. The CDR1 and CDR2 encoded by the germline V gene (reference sequence) are GTSNPN and SVGIG.